This is a list of T cell receptor beta chains from one sample in a study of STAT5B mutations in CD4+ large granular lymphocyte leukemia. TCRdb's copy holds only in-frame clones and misses some; the assay was immunoSEQ multiplex PCR. The table lists about 33,000 clones, 81% of them singletons. The sequencing sample was made of CD4+ T cells from blood buffy coats. The origin of the receptors is a human donor in good health. Each CDR3 is given with its conserved first and last residue. Each record gives: clone size, J gene, D gene, CDR3 length, V gene, CDR3 protein, CDR3 DNA. The D gene is left open where the match is weak. Clone size is shown for a subset of rows, as once, few, many or a class of expanded clone.

abundance: once; j_gene: TRBJ2-1; d_gene: TRBD2; len: 14; v_gene: TRBV5-1; CDR3aa: CASSLGTSGNEQFF; CDR3nt: TGCGCCAGCAGCTTGGGGACTAGCGGCAATGAGCAGTTCTTC
abundance: -; j_gene: TRBJ2-5; d_gene: TRBD1; len: 15; v_gene: TRBV9; CDR3aa: CASSVGQARRETQYF; CDR3nt: TGTGCCAGCAGCGTGGGACAGGCTCGAAGGGAGACCCAGTACTTC
abundance: -; j_gene: TRBJ2-6; d_gene: TRBD1; len: 17; v_gene: TRBV4-1; CDR3aa: CASSPGQGAPGANVLTF; CDR3nt: TGCGCCAGCAGCCCGGGACAGGGGGCGCCCGGGGCCAACGTCCTGACTTTC
abundance: few; j_gene: TRBJ2-1; d_gene: TRBD2; len: 16; v_gene: TRBV9; CDR3aa: CASSDPRASGNWEQFF; CDR3nt: TGTGCCAGCAGCGATCCGAGGGCTAGCGGGAACTGGGAGCAGTTCTTC
abundance: -; j_gene: TRBJ2-3; d_gene: -; len: 13; v_gene: TRBV10-3; CDR3aa: CAISGDQSDTQYF; CDR3nt: TGTGCCATCAGTGGAGATCAGTCAGATACGCAGTATTTT
abundance: -; j_gene: TRBJ1-1; d_gene: TRBD1; len: 14; v_gene: TRBV5-1; CDR3aa: CASSDPGQGLRAFF; CDR3nt: TGCGCCAGCAGCGATCCGGGACAGGGGTTGCGAGCTTTCTTT
abundance: -; j_gene: TRBJ2-3; d_gene: -; len: 13; v_gene: TRBV6-1; CDR3aa: CASSRTVSDTQYF; CDR3nt: TGTGCCAGCAGTAGGACAGTCAGCGATACGCAGTATTTT
abundance: once; j_gene: TRBJ2-1; d_gene: TRBD2; len: 14; v_gene: TRBV10-3; CDR3aa: CAISEGTTSGEQFF; CDR3nt: TGTGCCATCAGTGAGGGAACGACTAGCGGTGAGCAGTTCTTC
abundance: once; j_gene: TRBJ2-7; d_gene: -; len: 16; v_gene: TRBV5-6; CDR3aa: CASSFSGGASSYEQYF; CDR3nt: TGTGCCAGCAGCTTCTCTGGGGGGGCGAGCTCCTACGAGCAGTACTTC
abundance: -; j_gene: TRBJ1-4; d_gene: -; len: 16; v_gene: TRBV11-2; CDR3aa: CASSLGSGRINEKLFF; CDR3nt: TGTGCCAGCAGCTTAGGTTCGGGACGGATTAATGAAAAACTGTTTTTT
abundance: -; j_gene: TRBJ2-1; d_gene: TRBD2; len: 16; v_gene: TRBV7-9; CDR3aa: CASSPGRAGGRNEQFF; CDR3nt: TGTGCCAGCAGTCCCGGCCGAGCGGGAGGGCGAAATGAGCAGTTCTTC